The present entry profiles one T cell receptor beta chain with its context. The source of the sample is a study of blood T cell repertoires in COVID-19. On the study more broadly: Nucleic acid was either cDNA or gDNA, and it came from T cells, B-cell-depleted T cells, or PBMCs.

The table came from immunoSEQ multiplex PCR; TCRdb's copy has only in-frame clones and leaves some out. The sample yields 120,000 or so clones, 88% seen once. Germline values: CDR1 MDHEN, CDR2 SYDVKM. The CDR3 runs 16 residues. V trimming: 5 bases; J trimming: 3 bases; junction bases outside the gene matches: 7. The specimen was peripheral blood. This chain links TRBV28 with TRBJ2-7, with 13 bases lining up with TRBD2. The sequence was obtained from a woman aged 45-60 years with acute or convalescent COVID-19. This chain's CDR3 is CASSGTSGAPRYEQYF. The CDR3 nucleotides read TGTGCCAGCAGTGGGACTAGCGGGGCCCCCCGCTACGAGCAGTACTTC.